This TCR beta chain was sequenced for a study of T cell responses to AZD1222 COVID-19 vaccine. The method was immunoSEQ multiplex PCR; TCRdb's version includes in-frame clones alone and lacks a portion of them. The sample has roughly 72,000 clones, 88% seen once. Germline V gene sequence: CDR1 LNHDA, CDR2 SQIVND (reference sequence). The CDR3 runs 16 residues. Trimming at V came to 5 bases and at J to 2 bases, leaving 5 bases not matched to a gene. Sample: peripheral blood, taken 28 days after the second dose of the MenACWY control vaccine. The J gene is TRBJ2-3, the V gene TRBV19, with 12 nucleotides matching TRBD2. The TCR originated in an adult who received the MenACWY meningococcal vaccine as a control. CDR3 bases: TGTGCCAGTAGTCTACTAGCGGGGGGAAACACAGATACGCAGTATTTT. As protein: CASSLLAGGNTDTQYF.